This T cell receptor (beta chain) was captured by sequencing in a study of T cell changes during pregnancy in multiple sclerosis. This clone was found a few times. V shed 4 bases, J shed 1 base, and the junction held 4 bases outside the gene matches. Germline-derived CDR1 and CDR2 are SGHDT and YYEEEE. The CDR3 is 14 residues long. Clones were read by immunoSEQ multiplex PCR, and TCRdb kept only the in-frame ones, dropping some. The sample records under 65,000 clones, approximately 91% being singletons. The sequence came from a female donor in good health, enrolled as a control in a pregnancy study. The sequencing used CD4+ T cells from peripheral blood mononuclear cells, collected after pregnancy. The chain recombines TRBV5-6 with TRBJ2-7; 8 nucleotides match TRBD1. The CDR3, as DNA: TGTGCCAGCAGCCGGGACAGGTCTTCCTACGAGCAGTACTTC. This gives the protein CASSRDRSSYEQYF. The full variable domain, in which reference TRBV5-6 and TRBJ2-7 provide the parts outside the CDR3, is DAGVTQSPTHLIKTRGQQVTLRCSPKSGHDTVSWYQQALGQGPQFIFQYYEEEERQRGNFPDRFSGHQFPNYSSELNVNALLLGDSALYLCASSRDRSSYEQYFGPGTRLTVT.